This TCR beta chain appears in the sequencing data of a study of blood T cell repertoires in COVID-19. Study overall: Acute and convalescent COVID-19 specimens originated in the United States, Italy and Spain.

Per germline, CDR1 MNHNY and CDR2 SVGAGI (reference sequence). The CDR3 is 13 residues long. The germline V and J ends were trimmed by 7 bases and 7 bases, with 14 bases remaining between them. The method was immunoSEQ multiplex PCR; TCRdb's version includes in-frame clones alone and lacks a portion of them. The repertoire holds some 70,000 clones, with about nine tenths as singletons. The clonotype was recovered from a woman aged 55-75 years with COVID-19, enrolled during active disease. The sequencing sample was made of peripheral blood. The chain carries TRBV6-6 and TRBJ2-1; tentatively, D is TRBD2 (5 bases). This CDR3 reads CASMVPGGNEQFF. The CDR3 DNA reads as TGTGCCAGCATGGTACCGGGCGGGAATGAGCAGTTCTTC.